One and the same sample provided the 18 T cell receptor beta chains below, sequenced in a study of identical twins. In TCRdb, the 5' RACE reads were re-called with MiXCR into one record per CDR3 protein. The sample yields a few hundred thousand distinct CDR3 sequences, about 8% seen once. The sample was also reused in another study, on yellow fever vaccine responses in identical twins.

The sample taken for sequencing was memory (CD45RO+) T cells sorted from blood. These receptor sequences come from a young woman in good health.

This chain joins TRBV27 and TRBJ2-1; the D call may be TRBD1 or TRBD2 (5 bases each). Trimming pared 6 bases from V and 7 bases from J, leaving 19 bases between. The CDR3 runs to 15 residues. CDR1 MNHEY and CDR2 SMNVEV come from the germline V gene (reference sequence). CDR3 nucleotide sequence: TGTGCCAGCAGATCTCCCGGGACCGGCTTAAATGAGCAGTTCTTC. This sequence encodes CASRSPGTGLNEQFF.

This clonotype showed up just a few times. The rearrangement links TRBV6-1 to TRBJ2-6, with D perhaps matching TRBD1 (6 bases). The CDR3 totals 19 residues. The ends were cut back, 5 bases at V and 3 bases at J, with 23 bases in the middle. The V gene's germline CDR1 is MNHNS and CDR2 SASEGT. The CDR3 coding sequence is TGTGCCAGCAGTCTCAGAGCCGGACAGCATTTTATTGGGGCCAACGTCCTGACTTTC. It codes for CASSLRAGQHFIGANVLTF.

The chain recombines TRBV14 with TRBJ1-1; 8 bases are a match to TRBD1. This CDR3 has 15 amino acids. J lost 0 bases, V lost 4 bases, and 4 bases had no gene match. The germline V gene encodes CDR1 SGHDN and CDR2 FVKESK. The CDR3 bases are TGTGCCAGCAGCCCAGGGGGCTTAATGAACACTGAAGCTTTCTTT. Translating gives CASSPGGLMNTEAFF. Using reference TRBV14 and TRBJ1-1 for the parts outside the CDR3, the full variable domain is EAGVTQFPSHSVIEKGQTVTLRCDPISGHDNLYWYRRVMGKEIKFLLHFVKESKQDESGMPNNRFLAERTGGTYSTLKVQPAELEDSGVYFCASSPGGLMNTEAFFGQGTRLTVV.

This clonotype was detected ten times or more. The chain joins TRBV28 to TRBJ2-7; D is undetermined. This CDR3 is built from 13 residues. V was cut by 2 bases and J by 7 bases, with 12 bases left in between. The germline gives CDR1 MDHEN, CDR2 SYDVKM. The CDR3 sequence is CASSLPHPAEQYF. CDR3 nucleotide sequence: TGTGCCAGCAGTTTACCTCACCCAGCGGAGCAGTACTTC.

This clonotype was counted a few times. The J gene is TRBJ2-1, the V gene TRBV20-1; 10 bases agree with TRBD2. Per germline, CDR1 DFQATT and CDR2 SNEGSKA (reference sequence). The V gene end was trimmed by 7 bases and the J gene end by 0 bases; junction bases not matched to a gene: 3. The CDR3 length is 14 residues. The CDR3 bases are TGCAGTGGGTGGACTAGCGGCTCCTACAATGAGCAGTTCTTC. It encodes CSGWTSGSYNEQFF.

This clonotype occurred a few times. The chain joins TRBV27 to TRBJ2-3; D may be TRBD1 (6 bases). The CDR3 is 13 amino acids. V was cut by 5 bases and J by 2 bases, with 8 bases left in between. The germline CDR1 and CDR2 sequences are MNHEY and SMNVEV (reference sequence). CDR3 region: CASSRTVTDTQYF. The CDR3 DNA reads TGTGCCAGCAGTAGGACAGTCACAGATACGCAGTATTTT.

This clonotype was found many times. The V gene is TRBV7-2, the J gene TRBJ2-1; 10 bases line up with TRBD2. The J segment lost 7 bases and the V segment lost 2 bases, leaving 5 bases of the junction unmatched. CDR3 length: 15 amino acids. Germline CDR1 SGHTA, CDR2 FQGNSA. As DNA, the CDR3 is TGTGCCAGCAGCTTATCAAGCGGGGGGGCGAATGAGCAGTTCTTC. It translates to CASSLSSGGANEQFF.

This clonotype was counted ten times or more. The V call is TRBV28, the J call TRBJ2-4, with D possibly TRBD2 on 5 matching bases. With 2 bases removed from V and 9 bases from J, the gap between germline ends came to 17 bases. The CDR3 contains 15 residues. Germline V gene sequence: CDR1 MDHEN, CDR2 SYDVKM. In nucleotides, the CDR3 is TGTGCCAGCAGTTTAAGTTCCGGGGTCTTGGGCATTCAGTACTTC. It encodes CASSLSSGVLGIQYF.

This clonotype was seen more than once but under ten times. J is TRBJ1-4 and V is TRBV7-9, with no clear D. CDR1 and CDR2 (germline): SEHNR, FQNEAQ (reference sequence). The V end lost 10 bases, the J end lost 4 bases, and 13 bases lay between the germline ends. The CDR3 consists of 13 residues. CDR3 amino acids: CATTGRDNEKLFF. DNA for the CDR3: TGTGCCACCACCGGGCGGGATAATGAAAAACTGTTTTTT. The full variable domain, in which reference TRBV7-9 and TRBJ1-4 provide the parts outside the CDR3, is DTGVSQNPRHKITKRGQNVTFRCDPISEHNRLYWYRQTLGQGPEFLTYFQNEAQLEKSRLLSDRFSAERPKGSFSTLEIQRTEQGDSAMYLCATTGRDNEKLFFGSGTQLSVL.

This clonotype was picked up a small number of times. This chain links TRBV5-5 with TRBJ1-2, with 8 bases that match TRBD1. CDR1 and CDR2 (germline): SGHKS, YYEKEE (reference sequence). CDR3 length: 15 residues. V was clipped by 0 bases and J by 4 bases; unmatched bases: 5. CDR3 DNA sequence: TGTGCCAGCAGCTTGGCTCAGGGGGCAATCTATGGCTACACCTTC. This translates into CASSLAQGAIYGYTF.

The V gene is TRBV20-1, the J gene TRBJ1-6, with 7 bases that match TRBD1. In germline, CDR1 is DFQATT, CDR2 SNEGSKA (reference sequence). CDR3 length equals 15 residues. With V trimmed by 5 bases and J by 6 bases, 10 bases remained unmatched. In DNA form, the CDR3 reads TGCAGTGCTCCGTCAGTGACAGGGAGTAATTCACCCCTCCACTTT. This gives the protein CSAPSVTGSNSPLHF.

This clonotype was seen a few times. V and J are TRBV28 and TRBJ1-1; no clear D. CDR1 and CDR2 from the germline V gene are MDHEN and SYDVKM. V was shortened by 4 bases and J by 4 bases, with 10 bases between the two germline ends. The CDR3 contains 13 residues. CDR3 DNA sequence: TGTGCCAGCAGTTCCTATTCGGGCACTGAAGCTTTCTTT. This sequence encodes CASSSYSGTEAFF. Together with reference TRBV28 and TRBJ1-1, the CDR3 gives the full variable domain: DVKVTQSSRYLVKRTGEKVFLECVQDMDHENMFWYRQDPGLGLRLIYFSYDVKMKEKGDIPEGYSVSREKKERFSLILESASTNQTSMYLCASSSYSGTEAFFGQGTRLTVV.

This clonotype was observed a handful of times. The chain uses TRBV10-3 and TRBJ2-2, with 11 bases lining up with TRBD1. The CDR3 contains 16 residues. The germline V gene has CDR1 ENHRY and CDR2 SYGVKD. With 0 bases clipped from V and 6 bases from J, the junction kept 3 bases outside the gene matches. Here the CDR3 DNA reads TGTGCCATCAGTGAGTCGAGGACAGGGGGCTCCGGGGAGCTGTTTTTT. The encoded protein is CAISESRTGGSGELFF.

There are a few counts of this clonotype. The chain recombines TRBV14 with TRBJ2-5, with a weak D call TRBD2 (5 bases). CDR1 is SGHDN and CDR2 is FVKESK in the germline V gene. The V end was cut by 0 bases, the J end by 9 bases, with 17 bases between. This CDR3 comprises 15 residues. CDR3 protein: CASSQESGPKRAQYF. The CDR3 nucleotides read TGTGCCAGCAGCCAAGAATCTGGCCCCAAGAGGGCCCAGTACTTC.

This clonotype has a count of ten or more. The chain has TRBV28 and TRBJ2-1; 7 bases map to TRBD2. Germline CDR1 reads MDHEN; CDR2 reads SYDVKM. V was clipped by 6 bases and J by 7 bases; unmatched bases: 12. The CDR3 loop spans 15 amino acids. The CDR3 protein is CASSTLAEGLNEQFF. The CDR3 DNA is TGTGCCAGCAGCACGCTAGCGGAAGGCTTGAATGAGCAGTTCTTC.

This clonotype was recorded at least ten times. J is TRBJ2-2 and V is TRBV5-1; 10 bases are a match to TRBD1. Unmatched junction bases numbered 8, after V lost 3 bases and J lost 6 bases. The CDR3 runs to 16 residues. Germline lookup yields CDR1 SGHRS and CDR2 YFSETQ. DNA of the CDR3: TGCGCCAGCAGCTCCACCTCCGGGACAGGGGCCGGGGAGCTGTTTTTT. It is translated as CASSSTSGTGAGELFF.

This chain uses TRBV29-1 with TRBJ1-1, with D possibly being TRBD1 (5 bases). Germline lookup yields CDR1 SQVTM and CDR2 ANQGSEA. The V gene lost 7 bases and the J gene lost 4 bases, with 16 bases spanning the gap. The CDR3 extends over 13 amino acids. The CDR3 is CSGWDSRSTEAFF. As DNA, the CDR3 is TGCAGCGGTTGGGACTCCCGATCCACTGAAGCTTTCTTT. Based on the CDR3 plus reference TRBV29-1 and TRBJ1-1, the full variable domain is SAVISQKPSRDICQRGTSLTIQCQVDSQVTMMFWYRQQPGQSLTLIATANQGSEATYESGFVIDKFPISRPNLTFSTLTVSNMSPEDSSIYLCSGWDSRSTEAFFGQGTRLTVV.

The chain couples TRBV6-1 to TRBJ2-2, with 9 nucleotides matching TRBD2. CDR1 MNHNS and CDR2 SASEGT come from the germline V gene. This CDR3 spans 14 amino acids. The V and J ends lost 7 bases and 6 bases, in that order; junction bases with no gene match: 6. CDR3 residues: CASTLAGLSGELFF. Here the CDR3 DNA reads TGTGCCAGCACGCTAGCGGGACTCTCCGGGGAGCTGTTTTTT.